This T cell receptor beta chain was found in a study of radiation and T cells in renal cell carcinoma. The time point was: blood 4 weeks post-SBRT, at nephrectomy. Treatment specified: 15 Gy SBRT to primary tumor, nephrectomy 4 weeks later. Clear cell pathology was present in this patient's renal cell carcinoma. Germline trimming cut 7 bases from V and 0 bases from J; bases unmatched to any gene: 4. There are 14 residues in the CDR3. Germline CDR1 and CDR2: SGHNT and YYREEE (reference sequence). TCRdb's copy holds only in-frame clones and misses some; the assay was immunoSEQ multiplex PCR. The sample includes 97,000 or so clones, approximately 82% of them seen just once. Findings of the study overall: Top tumor clonotypes rose in blood 2 weeks post-radiation, then contracted.

With regard to this clone: Its antigen remains unknown.

This TCR was sampled from a man aged 55 to 70 with renal cell carcinoma. The sequencing used blood, collected from a patient whose treatment included radiotherapy and nephrectomy. The chain has TRBV5-4 and TRBJ2-1; 7 bases line up with TRBD1. This CDR3 is CASGPGGSYNEQFF. The DNA of the CDR3 is TGTGCCAGCGGGCCAGGGGGCTCCTACAATGAGCAGTTCTTC. Filled out from reference TRBV5-4 and TRBJ2-1, the complete variable domain reads ETGVTQSPTHLIKTRGQQVTLRCSSQSGHNTVSWYQQALGQGPQFIFQYYREEENGRGNFPPRFSGLQFPNYSSELNVNALELDDSALYLCASGPGGSYNEQFFGPGTRLTVL.